This T cell receptor beta chain was obtained from a study of cytomegalovirus exposure and HLA in healthy donors. The V end was cut by 5 bases, the J end by 6 bases, with 16 bases between. Germline V gives CDR1 LNHDA, CDR2 SQIVND (reference sequence). This CDR3 comprises 14 residues. PCR used 60 Vbeta primers and 13 Jbeta primers. Sequencing was performed with immunoSEQ multiplex PCR; in TCRdb, only in-frame clones are kept and a portion is missing. The profile covers 200,000 to 300,000 clones, with 82% appearing a single time and more than 5% taken by the ten largest. What was sequenced was PBMCs. This chain links TRBV19 with TRBJ1-1, with D tentatively TRBD1 (5 bases). The TCR originated in a woman aged 40 to 50 in good health and CMV-seropositive. The CDR3 DNA reads TGTGCCAGTAGTGCCACGGGGGTGGTCCCTGAAGCTTTCTTT. Encoded protein: CASSATGVVPEAFF. Full variable domain (missing parts from reference TRBV19 and TRBJ1-1): DGGITQSPKYLFRKEGQNVTLSCEQNLNHDAMYWYRQDPGQGLRLIYYSQIVNDFQKGDIAEGYSVSREKKESFPLTVTSAQKNPTAFYLCASSATGVVPEAFFGQGTRLTVV.